The 25 T cell receptor beta chains reported below all come from one sample, sequenced in a study of early T cells in non-severe SARS-CoV-2 infection. TCRdb used MiXCR to reprocess the 5' RACE reads, holding one entry per CDR3 protein. The sample gives some 67,000 distinct CDR3 sequences, approximately 13% of which show up once; more than 12% is in the top ten. What was sequenced was whole blood. Every receptor here comes from an adult who was a healthcare worker with PCR-confirmed SARS-CoV-2 infection or an uninfected control (not recorded which).

The chain uses TRBV9 and TRBJ1-6; D remains ambiguous. Germline lookup yields CDR1 SGDLS and CDR2 YYNGEE. CDR3 length: 15 amino acids. V lost 0 bases, J lost 3 bases, and 7 bases lay in between. Here the CDR3 DNA reads TGTGCCAGCAGCGTAGAAGGGAGCTATAATTCACCCCTCCACTTT. As protein: CASSVEGSYNSPLHF.

The DNA of the CDR3 is TGTGCCAGCAGTACCCTGACTAGCGGGGCCGGGGAGCTGTTTTTT. This encodes CASSTLTSGAGELFF. The chain joins TRBV2 to TRBJ2-2, with 11 bases lining up with TRBD2. The CDR3 is 15 amino acids. From germline, CDR1 is SNHLY and CDR2 FYNNEI. J was trimmed by 6 bases and V by 5 bases; bases with no gene match: 5. The full variable domain, rest sourced from reference TRBV2 and TRBJ2-2, is EPEVTQTPSHQVTQMGQEVILRCVPISNHLYFYWYRQILGQKVEFLVSFYNNEISEKSEIFDDQFSVERPDGSNFTLKIRSTKLEDSAMYFCASSTLTSGAGELFFGEGSRLTVL.

This clonotype occurred a few times. This chain joins TRBV18 and TRBJ2-2; 11 bases are shared with TRBD1. The germline V gene encodes CDR1 KGHSH and CDR2 LQKENI. Losses at the gene ends were 3 bases for V and 0 bases for J; bases not matched to a gene: 6. CDR3 size: 18 residues. The CDR3 DNA follows: TGTGCCAGCTCACCCCGGGGACAGGGGGGAACGAACACCGGGGAGCTGTTTTTT. Translation: CASSPRGQGGTNTGELFF.

There are many counts of this clonotype. The chain combines TRBV7-9 with TRBJ2-3; D assignment may be TRBD1 or TRBD2 (6 bases each). CDR1 is SEHNR and CDR2 is FQNEAQ in the germline V gene (reference sequence). V was cut by 3 bases and J by 4 bases, with 8 bases left in between. This CDR3 contains 13 residues. The DNA for the CDR3 is TGTGCCAGCAGCTTCGGGGGCCCAGATACGCAGTATTTT. Translation gives CASSFGGPDTQYF.

The genes are TRBV5-4 and TRBJ2-2; weak D call: TRBD1 (6 bases). The CDR3 has 16 amino acids. Germline CDR1 SGHNT, CDR2 YYREEE (reference sequence). Trimming pared 4 bases from V and 5 bases from J, leaving 18 bases between. The CDR3, as DNA: TGTGCCAGCAGCCCCCATGGCAGGGGTTTAACCGGGGAGCTGTTTTTT. Encoded protein: CASSPHGRGLTGELFF.

The table lists this clonotype with a few counts. This sequence joins TRBV6-2 or TRBV6-3 and TRBJ2-7; D not resolved. V gave up 0 bases and J gave up 4 bases, with 7 bases separating them. Germline V lookup: CDR1 MNHEY, CDR2 SVGEGT. The CDR3 sequence is 13 residues long. CDR3 in DNA: TGTGCCAGCAGTTACTCTTCTCGGTACGAGCAGTACTTC. This sequence encodes CASSYSSRYEQYF.

The rearrangement joins TRBV7-9 to TRBJ1-2, with TRBD1 as a possible D gene (5 bases). The CDR3 has 8 residues. Germline V gene data show CDR1 as SEHNR and CDR2 as FQNEAQ (reference sequence). V gave up 11 bases and J gave up 12 bases, with 10 bases separating them. In DNA, the CDR3 is TGTGCCTGGGGGTTGCACACCTTC. Its protein product is CAWGLHTF.

The chain has TRBV2 and TRBJ2-2, with D perhaps TRBD2 (5 bases). The CDR3 has 16 residues. The V and J ends lost 5 bases and 5 bases respectively, with 18 bases between them. CDR1 is SNHLY, CDR2 FYNNEI, per germline. The CDR3 loop is CASSRLGEGSTGELFF. CDR3 bases: TGTGCCAGCAGTAGACTCGGCGAAGGGAGTACCGGGGAGCTGTTTTTT.

V is TRBV9 and J is TRBJ2-7; perhaps TRBD2 as D (6 bases). The CDR3 is 16 amino acids. Germline assignment: CDR1 SGDLS and CDR2 YYNGEE. The V gene lost 0 bases and the J gene lost 6 bases, with 19 bases spanning the gap. The CDR3: CASSVAPTGVGSEQYF. In DNA form, the CDR3 reads TGTGCCAGCAGCGTAGCCCCTACGGGGGTGGGGTCCGAGCAGTACTTC.

This chain connects TRBV30 to TRBJ2-1; the match to TRBD2 covers 8 bases. Germline assignment: CDR1 GTSNPN and CDR2 SVGIG (reference sequence). The CDR3 sequence is 13 residues long. V shed 4 bases, J shed 7 bases, and the junction held 6 bases outside the gene matches. This CDR3 reads CAWNSGAANEQFF. DNA of the CDR3: TGTGCCTGGAATAGCGGGGCTGCGAATGAGCAGTTCTTC.

This clonotype was detected a few times. The V gene is TRBV12-3 or TRBV12-4, the J gene TRBJ1-5; D may be TRBD1 (5 bases). Trimming took off 6 bases at V and 7 bases at J, with 13 bases between the two ends. The CDR3 extends over 13 amino acids. CDR3 coding DNA: TGTGCCAGCAGCCCTGGGGGGGGACAGCCCCAGCATTTT. Translating it yields CASSPGGGQPQHF.

This clonotype came up a few times. The CDR3 DNA is TGTGCCAGCAGCTACCAGGGGGCGCGATACGAGCAGTACTTC. Translated: CASSYQGARYEQYF. The genes are TRBV7-9 and TRBJ2-7; 8 bases line up with TRBD1. CDR3 size: 14 residues. Germline lookup yields CDR1 SEHNR and CDR2 FQNEAQ (reference sequence). Trimming cost V 4 bases and J 4 bases; bases outside gene matches: 6.

This clonotype was counted only a few times. The chain has TRBV18 and TRBJ1-1; 8 bases agree with TRBD1. The CDR3 is 13 amino acids. With V trimmed by 5 bases and J by 7 bases, 6 bases remained unmatched. Germline CDR1 KGHSH, CDR2 LQKENI. CDR3: CASSSRTGLEAFF. The CDR3 DNA sequence: TGTGCCAGCTCATCCCGGACAGGGCTTGAAGCTTTCTTT. Supplemented by reference TRBV18 and TRBJ1-1, the full variable domain reads NAGVMQNPRHLVRRRGQEARLRCSPMKGHSHVYWYRQLPEEGLKFMVYLQKENIIDESGMPKERFSAEFPKEGPSILRIQQVVRGDSAAYFCASSSRTGLEAFFGQGTRLTVV.

This clonotype was detected a few times. The V and J genes are TRBV29-1 and TRBJ1-2; no definite D call. Germline V CDR1 and CDR2: SQVTM, ANQGSEA. CDR3 length: 12 amino acids. V shed 4 bases and J shed 5 bases, with 11 bases lying between them. The CDR3 bases are TGCAGCGTTGTTCCCCCAGGTTATGGCTACACCTTC. Its protein product is CSVVPPGYGYTF.

The CDR3 loop reads CSAMASGEETQYF. In nucleotides, the CDR3 is TGCAGTGCTATGGCTAGCGGAGAAGAGACCCAGTACTTC. The V call is TRBV20-1, the J call TRBJ2-5, with TRBD2 matching over 7 bases. The CDR3 runs 13 residues. The V gene end was trimmed by 4 bases and the J gene end by 3 bases; junction bases not matched to a gene: 5. Per germline, CDR1 DFQATT and CDR2 SNEGSKA (reference sequence).

This clonotype was counted ten times or more. The V and J genes are TRBV5-1 and TRBJ2-7; 9 positions agree with TRBD2. With V trimmed by 1 base and J by 1 base, 9 bases remained unmatched. Per germline, CDR1 SGHRS and CDR2 YFSETQ. This CDR3 contains 17 residues. Here the CDR3 reads CASSLKSGGTSSYEQYF. In DNA form, the CDR3 reads TGCGCCAGCAGCTTGAAGAGCGGGGGGACGTCTTCCTACGAGCAGTACTTC.

This clonotype was recorded many times. This rearrangement joins TRBV6-6 to TRBJ1-3; D unresolved. Trimming removed 7 bases at V and 0 bases at J, with 16 bases between. The CDR3 is 16 amino acids. Germline loops: CDR1 MNHNY, CDR2 SVGAGI (reference sequence). CDR3 DNA: TGTGCCAGCACTAGGACGGGAATTACCTCTGGAAACACCATATATTTT. It encodes CASTRTGITSGNTIYF.

The V and J genes are TRBV5-4 and TRBJ2-3; 9 bases match TRBD2. Germline CDR1 is SGHNT and CDR2 is YYREEE (reference sequence). V lost 0 bases to trimming and J lost 2 bases; unmatched junction nucleotides: 7. The CDR3 covers 17 residues. CDR3 in amino acids: CASSLGASGDYTDTQYF. In nucleotides, the CDR3 is TGTGCCAGCAGCTTGGGGGCTAGCGGGGACTACACAGATACGCAGTATTTT.

V is TRBV6-6 and J is TRBJ1-1, with 10 bases identical to TRBD1. The CDR3 extends over 17 amino acids. The V gene end was trimmed by 5 bases and the J gene end by 4 bases; junction bases not matched to a gene: 13. Germline-derived CDR1 and CDR2 are MNHNY and SVGAGI (reference sequence). Written as DNA, the CDR3 is TGTGCCAGCAGTGCGACAGGGGGCGAGATTTGGAGCACTGAAGCTTTCTTT. This gives the protein CASSATGGEIWSTEAFF.

The chain uses TRBV6-1 and TRBJ1-2; D not certain. V was clipped by 3 bases and J by 2 bases, with 4 bases between them. Per germline, CDR1 MNHNS and CDR2 SASEGT. This CDR3 spans 12 amino acids. The DNA for the CDR3 is TGTGCCAGCAGTGAGGGGAACTATGGCTACACCTTC. Translating gives CASSEGNYGYTF.

In this sample, this clonotype turned up a few times. The rearrangement links TRBV3-1 to TRBJ2-7; D call uncertain. Trimming stripped 1 base from V and 6 bases from J, with 10 bases between. The CDR3 consists of 13 residues. Germline V gene lookup returns CDR1 LGHDT and CDR2 YNNKEL (reference sequence). The CDR3, as DNA: TGTGCCAGCAGCCAAGCAAGGGTTGGCGAGCAGTACTTC. Translated: CASSQARVGEQYF.

This clonotype occurred a few times. V is TRBV12-5 and J is TRBJ1-4, with D tentatively TRBD1 (5 bases). Germline V gives CDR1 LGHNT, CDR2 FRNRAP. This CDR3 spans 14 amino acids. The germline V and J ends were trimmed by 7 bases and 7 bases, with 16 bases remaining between them. The CDR3 nucleotides read TGTGCTAGTGCCCGGGACGAGCTGAGTGAAAAACTGTTTTTT. Translating gives CASARDELSEKLFF. Full variable domain (missing parts from reference TRBV12-5 and TRBJ1-4): DARVTQTPRHKVTEMGQEVTMRCQPILGHNTVFWYRQTMMQGLELLAYFRNRAPLDDSGMPKDRFSAEMPDATLATLKIQPSEPRDSAVYFCASARDELSEKLFFGSGTQLSVL.

This clonotype was found a few times. V gene TRBV5-8 combines with J gene TRBJ1-3; D ambiguous. The CDR3 has 15 residues. V was trimmed by 4 bases and J by 2 bases, leaving 13 bases between them. Germline loops: CDR1 SGHTS, CDR2 YDEGEE. CDR3 in amino acids: CASSTEGFAGNTIYF. The CDR3 DNA is TGTGCCAGCAGCACAGAGGGTTTTGCTGGAAACACCATATATTTT. The variable domain in full, completed from reference TRBV5-8 and TRBJ1-3, reads EAGVTQSPTHLIKTRGQQATLRCSPISGHTSVYWYQQALGLGLQFLLWYDEGEERNRGNFPPRFSGRQFPNYSSELNVNALELEDSALYLCASSTEGFAGNTIYFGEGSWLTVV.

This chain uses TRBV29-1 with TRBJ2-2; unclear D gene. The CDR3 has 14 amino acids. Germline V gene sequence: CDR1 SQVTM, CDR2 ANQGSEA. V was trimmed by 4 bases and J by 4 bases, leaving 13 bases between them. CDR3 coding DNA: TGCAGCGTTGCCCATTTTGTTGGCACCGGGGAGCTGTTTTTT. The encoded protein is CSVAHFVGTGELFF.

This clonotype was counted many times. The rearrangement links TRBV21-1 to TRBJ2-2. TRBV21-1 is reported as a pseudogene. This CDR3 is built from 14 residues. The CDR3 reads CASSICQNTGELFF. The CDR3 coding sequence is TGTGCCAGCAGCATTTGTCAGAACACCGGGGAGCTGTTTTTT.